This T cell receptor (beta chain) was captured in a study of T cells in Graves' hyperthyroidism and ophthalmopathy. Across the study: Before treatment of any kind, peripheral blood was taken at initial diagnosis.

The CDR3 extends over 14 amino acids. The ends were cut back, 6 bases at V and 4 bases at J, with 15 bases in the middle. CDR1 and CDR2 from the germline V gene are LGHDT and YNNKEL (reference sequence). Diagnosing involved the use of clinical symptoms, serum thyroxine and TRAb, thyroid ultrasound and orbital computed tomography. This clonotype was counted at least ten times. Researchers amplified the TCR beta CDR3 regions from RNA transcripts. HTBI primers were employed in a first-round RT-PCR of the TCR CDR3. Via MiXCR, TCRdb re-called the multiplex PCR reads, giving one row per CDR3 protein. The data hold fewer than 650,000 distinct CDR3 sequences, with about 15% observed a single time.

Source material: blood. The chain combines TRBV3-1 with TRBJ1-1; a possible D gene is TRBD1 (6 bases). The receptor comes from a woman aged 40 to 50 with Graves' hyperthyroidism. In DNA, the CDR3 is TGTGCCAGCAGTTATTCAACAGGGCCCACTGAAGCTTTCTTT. It translates to CASSYSTGPTEAFF. The variable domain in full, with the rest retrieved from reference TRBV3-1 and TRBJ1-1, is DTAVSQTPKYLVTQMGNDKSIKCEQNLGHDTMYWYKQDSKKFLKIMFSYNNKELIINETVPNRFSPKSPDKAHLNLHINSLELGDSAVYFCASSYSTGPTEAFFGQGTRLTVV.